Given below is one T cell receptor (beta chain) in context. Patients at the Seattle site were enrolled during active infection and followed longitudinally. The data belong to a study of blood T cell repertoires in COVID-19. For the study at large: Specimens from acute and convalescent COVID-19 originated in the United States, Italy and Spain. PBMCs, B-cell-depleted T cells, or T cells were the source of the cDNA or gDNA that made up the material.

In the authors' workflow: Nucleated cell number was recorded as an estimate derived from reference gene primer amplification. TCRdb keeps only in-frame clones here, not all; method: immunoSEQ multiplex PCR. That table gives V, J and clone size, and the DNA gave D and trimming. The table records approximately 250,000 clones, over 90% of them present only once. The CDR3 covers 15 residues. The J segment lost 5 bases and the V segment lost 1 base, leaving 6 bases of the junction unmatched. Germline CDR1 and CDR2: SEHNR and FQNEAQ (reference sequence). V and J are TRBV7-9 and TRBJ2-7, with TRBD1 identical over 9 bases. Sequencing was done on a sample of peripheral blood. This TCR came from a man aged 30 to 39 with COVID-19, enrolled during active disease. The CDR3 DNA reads TGTGCCAGCAGCTTAGTGGGGACAGGGCGCCACGAGCAGTACTTC. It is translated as CASSLVGTGRHEQYF.